This TCR beta chain was identified in a study of OX40 agonist ivuxolimab in advanced cancers. In terms of the full investigation: Ivuxolimab, which targeted the costimulatory receptor OX40 (CD134), was an agonistic, fully human IgG2 monoclonal antibody. Peripheral TCRbeta sequencing aimed to test whether ivuxolimab altered TCR sequence diversity and caused clonal T-cell expansion. Among the 52 dose-escalation patients, around 19 had hepatocellular carcinoma, 15 melanoma, 9 renal cell carcinoma and 9 head and neck cancer. Intravenous ivuxolimab was administered to patients every 2 weeks at six dose levels: 0.01, 0.1, 0.3, 1.5, 3 and 10 mg/kg. Partial responses were achieved by three dose-escalation patients, of whom one had hepatocellular carcinoma and two had cutaneous melanoma. In the dose-escalation cohort, approximately 80% of patients were male, and the mean age was around 65 years with a range of roughly 20 to 79. Prior anti-PD-1, anti-PD-L1 or anti-CTLA-4 therapy was permitted, and approximately 39% of dose-escalation patients had received checkpoint inhibitors. The paper reports the monotherapy dose-escalation portion (N of about 47 patients) of the phase I ivuxolimab trial.

Note on this clone: Which antigen it targets is not known. It has no much larger one-base neighbor in the sample; base qualities were not kept.

For sequencing of the TCRbeta CDR3 region, genomic DNA was extracted from the sorted cells. The immunoSEQ Assay was used for sequencing of TCRbeta CDR3 regions. TCRdb stores this immuneACCESS table with in-frame sequences only. Part of the clones is absent; in the studies checked, under half of the shortfall reflects unresolved V genes, and no reason is known for the rest. The sample profile shows approximately 71,000 clones; roughly 80% of them were found once. The leading ten clones occupy 11% of the sample. The germline V gene sets CDR1 to MNHNS and CDR2 to SASEGT. V sheds 1 base and J sheds 0 bases, leaving 9 bases between their ends. CDR3 length: 15 amino acids, cysteine to phenylalanine. The read is trimmed to its CDR3 DNA, 45 bases read in frame from base 1. The full study reports these points: Which antigens the clonally expanded peripheral T cells were specific for was not determined. Low levels of normalized T-cell clonal expansion were also seen in some nonresponding patients. After ivuxolimab, CD8+ T cells had more expanded clones than CD4+ T cells on average. Partial responders in the 0.1-3.0 mg/kg groups had among the lowest normalized peripheral clonal expansion, especially among CD8+ T cells. Clonal expansion of both CD4+ and CD8+ blood T cells was observed from baseline to week 6 at doses 0.1 to 3.0 mg/kg.

Patients with a history of autoimmune disease or receiving systemic immunosuppression were excluded from the trial. Peripheral blood for TCR sequencing was collected from all dose cohorts at baseline, on cycle 4 day 1, and on cycle 7 day 1. The samples were drawn from a first-in-human, open-label, multicenter phase I dose-escalation trial of ivuxolimab. Adults with locally advanced or metastatic melanoma, renal cell carcinoma, hepatocellular carcinoma or head and neck squamous cell carcinoma were enrolled in the trial. Before TCR sequencing, CD4+ T cells and CD8+ T cells from peripheral blood were sorted into separate populations.

Sequencing was performed on CD4+ or CD8+ T cells sorted from blood, taken in a trial of the OX40 agonist ivuxolimab. The chain employs TRBV6-1 and TRBJ1-2; a confident D gene designation cannot be given. This TCR was recovered from an adult with an advanced solid tumor such as melanoma, head and neck, liver or kidney cancer. The DNA reads TGTGCCAGCAGTGAAGAACTGATCACTAACTATGGCTACACCTTC. The translation is CASSEELITNYGYTF.